This entry features one T cell receptor beta chain sequence. Its specificity is unknown. Clones were read by immunoSEQ multiplex PCR, and TCRdb kept only the in-frame ones, dropping some. The sample includes roughly 41,000 clones, 70% of them seen just once. This record comes from a study of vaccination effects on CD4 cells after COVID-19. CDR1 and CDR2 (germline): GTSNPN, SVGIG (reference sequence). There are 16 residues in the CDR3. V lost 0 bases, J lost 2 bases, and 11 bases lay in between. Whole-study findings and limits: The study found that only 1 of 255 vaccine-induced clones from healthy vaccinees cross-reacted with common cold coronaviruses.

Using viral peptide pools, the ViraFEST assay grew out antigen-specific CD4+ T cells prior to sequencing. Cultured cells yielded isolated CD4+ T cells after less than 11 days. People in the vaccine group had not been infected with SARS-CoV-2 before, and their nucleocapsid antibodies were negative. Cultures of a few million PBMC per well contained about 10 IU/ml IL-2 plus 10 ug/ml peptides. This material consisted of CD4+ T cells from PBMCs cultured with HCoV-OC43 spike peptides, taken before COVID-19 vaccination. Subset in this sample: HCoV-OC43 spike overlapping peptide pool stimulation. J is TRBJ2-6 and V is TRBV30; D is possibly TRBD2 (5 bases). The sequence was obtained from a human donor who received a COVID-19 vaccine. The CDR3 reads CAWSVRGQAGANVLTF. CDR3 sequence (DNA): TGTGCCTGGAGTGTAAGAGGGCAGGCTGGGGCCAACGTCCTGACTTTC.